This T cell receptor beta chain was recorded in a study of blood T cell repertoires in COVID-19. Here immunoSEQ multiplex PCR was the method, and the copy in TCRdb shows in-frame clones only, minus some. The top ten hold roughly 7.6% of the sample, which has 130,000 or so clones, 70% to 90% seen once. What was sequenced was peripheral blood. This sequence originates from a man in his fifties or sixties with acute or convalescent COVID-19.

CDR3 nucleotides: TGTGCCAGCAGAGGAGCTAGCGGGAGCACAGATACGCAGTATTTT. This codes for CASRGASGSTDTQYF. The chain carries TRBV2 and TRBJ2-3; 8 bases line up with TRBD2. The CDR3 extends over 15 amino acids. Losses at the gene ends were 6 bases for V and 0 bases for J; bases not matched to a gene: 5. The germline V gene encodes CDR1 SNHLY and CDR2 FYNNEI. Full variable domain (missing parts from reference TRBV2 and TRBJ2-3): EPEVTQTPSHQVTQMGQEVILRCVPISNHLYFYWYRQILGQKVEFLVSFYNNEISEKSEIFDDQFSVERPDGSNFTLKIRSTKLEDSAMYFCASRGASGSTDTQYFGPGTRLTVL.